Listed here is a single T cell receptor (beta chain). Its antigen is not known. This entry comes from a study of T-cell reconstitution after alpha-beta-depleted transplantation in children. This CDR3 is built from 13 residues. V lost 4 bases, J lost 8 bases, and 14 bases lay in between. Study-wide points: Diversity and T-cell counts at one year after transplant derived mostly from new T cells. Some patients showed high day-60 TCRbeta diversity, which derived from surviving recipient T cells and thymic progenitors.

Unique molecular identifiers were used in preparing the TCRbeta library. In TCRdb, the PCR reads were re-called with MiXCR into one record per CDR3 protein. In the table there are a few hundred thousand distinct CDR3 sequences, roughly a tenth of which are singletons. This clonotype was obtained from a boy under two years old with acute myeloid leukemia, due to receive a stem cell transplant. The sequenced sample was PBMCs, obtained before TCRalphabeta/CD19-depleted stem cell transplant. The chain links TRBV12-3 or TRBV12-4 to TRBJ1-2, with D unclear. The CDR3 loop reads CASSSRTLDGYTF. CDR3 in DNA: TGTGCCAGCAGTTCTAGGACCCTTGACGGCTACACCTTC.